This paragraph reports one T cell receptor (beta chain). Its antigen is not identified. Germline CDR1 and CDR2: SEHNR and FQNEAQ (reference sequence). Deletions cut 1 base from V and 4 bases from J, with 10 bases between. This CDR3 is built from 14 residues. The data were obtained in a study of post-analysis software for immune sequencing data. Regarding the study as a whole: Five or six TRBV segments appeared more often in patients than in controls, and TRBV5-6, TRBV5-1 and TRBV20-1 were among these.

Sequencing libraries made from TCR beta cDNA carried unique molecular identifiers. TCRdb used MiXCR to reprocess the PCR reads, holding one entry per CDR3 protein. The repertoire holds hundreds of thousands of distinct CDR3 sequences, with approximately 57% as singletons. This receptor was taken from a girl aged 10-17 years with multiple sclerosis. Sequencing input: blood. The V and J genes are TRBV7-9 and TRBJ1-2; D gene ambiguous. CDR3 region: CASSLESRPYGYTF. The CDR3 bases are TGTGCCAGCAGCTTAGAGTCGAGACCCTATGGCTACACCTTC.